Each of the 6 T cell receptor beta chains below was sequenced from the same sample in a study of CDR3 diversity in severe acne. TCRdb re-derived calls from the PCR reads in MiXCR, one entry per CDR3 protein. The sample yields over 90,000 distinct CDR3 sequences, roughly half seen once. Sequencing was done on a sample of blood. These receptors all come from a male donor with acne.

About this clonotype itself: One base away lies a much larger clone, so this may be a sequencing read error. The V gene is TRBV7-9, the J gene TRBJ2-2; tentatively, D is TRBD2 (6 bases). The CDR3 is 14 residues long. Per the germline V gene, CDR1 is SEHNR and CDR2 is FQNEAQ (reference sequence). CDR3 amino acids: CASSLAEGTGEPFF. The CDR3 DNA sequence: TGTGCCAGCAGCTTAGCGGAGGGGACCGGGGAGCCGTTTTTT.

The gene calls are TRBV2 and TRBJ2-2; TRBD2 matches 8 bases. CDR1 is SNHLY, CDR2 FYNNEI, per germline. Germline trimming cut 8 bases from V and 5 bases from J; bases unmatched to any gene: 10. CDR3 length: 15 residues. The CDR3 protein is CASGSAGGGTGELFF. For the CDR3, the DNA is TGTGCCAGCGGTTCGGCGGGAGGAGGGACCGGGGAGCTGTTTTTT.

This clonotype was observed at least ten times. The CDR3 loop is CASSWTGSDTEAFF. The DNA of the CDR3 is TGTGCCAGTAGCTGGACAGGGTCGGACACTGAAGCTTTCTTT. J is TRBJ1-1 and V is TRBV19; TRBD1 matches 8 bases. Germline-derived CDR1 and CDR2 are LNHDA and SQIVND (reference sequence). CDR3 length equals 14 residues. Unmatched junction bases numbered 6, after V lost 6 bases and J lost 3 bases.

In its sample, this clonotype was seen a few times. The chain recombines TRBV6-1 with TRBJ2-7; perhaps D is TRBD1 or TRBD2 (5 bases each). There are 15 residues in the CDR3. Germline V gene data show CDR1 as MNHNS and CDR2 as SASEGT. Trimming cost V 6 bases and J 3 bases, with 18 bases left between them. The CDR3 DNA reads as TGTGCCAGCAGCCAGTCGGGGCGCCCCCACTACGAGCAGTACTTC. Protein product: CASSQSGRPHYEQYF.

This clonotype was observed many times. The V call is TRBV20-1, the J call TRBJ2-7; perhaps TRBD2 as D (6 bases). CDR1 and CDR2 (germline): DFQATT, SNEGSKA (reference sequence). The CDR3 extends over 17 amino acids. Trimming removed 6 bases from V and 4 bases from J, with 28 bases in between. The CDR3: CSALTQGLTGVLYEQYF. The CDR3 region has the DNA TGCAGTGCCCTCACCCAAGGACTAACGGGGGTGCTATACGAGCAGTACTTC.

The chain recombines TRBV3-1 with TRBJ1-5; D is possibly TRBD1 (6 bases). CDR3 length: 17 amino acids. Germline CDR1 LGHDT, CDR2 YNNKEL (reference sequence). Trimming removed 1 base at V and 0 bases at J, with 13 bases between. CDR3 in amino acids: CASSQAGAGNSNQPQHF. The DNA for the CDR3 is TGTGCCAGCAGCCAAGCAGGGGCCGGAAATAGCAATCAGCCCCAGCATTTT.